Listed below are T cell receptor beta chains from one sample, sequenced in a study of shared clonotypes between healthy human individuals. Using immunoSEQ multiplex PCR, the repertoire was profiled, and TCRdb retains in-frame clones only, with some absent. The sample has roughly 2.5 million clones, around 90% seen once; the top ten hold roughly 0.14%. Sequenced material: naive CD4+ T cells sorted from blood. These receptors were collected from a young man in good health. Both conserved end residues are part of each CDR3. Each record gives: clone size, J gene, V gene, D gene, CDR3 DNA, CDR3 protein. D genes are given only for firm matches. The listing skips clone size in some rows; elsewhere it reads once, few, many or a size class.

-	TRBJ1-1	TRBV5-1	TRBD1	TGCGCCAGCAGCTCCCAAGGGTCACAGGGGTTCACTGAAGCTTTCTTT	CASSSQGSQGFTEAFF
-	TRBJ2-1	TRBV28	TRBD1	TGTGCCAGCAGTTCACCGGGACAGGGGGCGGGTGAGCAGTTCTTC	CASSSPGQGAGEQFF
-	TRBJ1-2	TRBV7-2	TRBD1	TGTGCCAGCAGCTCTTGGACAGGGGGGGCTAACTATGGCTACACCTTC	CASSSWTGGANYGYTF
-	TRBJ2-7	TRBV18	-	TGTGCCAGCTCAGTGACCCAGGGGTACGAGCAGTACTTC	CASSVTQGYEQYF
-	TRBJ1-1	TRBV18	-	TGTGCCAGCTTTAACCAGTCATTGAACACTGAAGCTTTCTTT	CASFNQSLNTEAFF
once	TRBJ2-5	TRBV11-2	-	TGTGCCAGCAGCTTAGACAGCGGCCCAGCGGGCCAGTACTTC	CASSLDSGPAGQYF
once	TRBJ2-3	TRBV4-3	TRBD2	TGCGCCAGCAGCCAATTTCCGCCAGGGGCGGGAGGCATCACAGATACGCAGTATTTT	CASSQFPPGAGGITDTQYF
-	TRBJ2-2	TRBV14	-	TGTGCCAGCAGCTTGACAGCAAACACCGGGGAGCTGTTTTTT	CASSLTANTGELFF
once	TRBJ2-7	TRBV5-1	TRBD2	TGCGCCAGCAGCTCCAACCCTAGCGGGAGCACCATCGAGCAGTACTTC	CASSSNPSGSTIEQYF
few	TRBJ1-6	TRBV10-3	TRBD1	TGTGCCACCGCGGCGGGACAGTATAATTCACCCCTCCACTTT	CATAAGQYNSPLHF
-	TRBJ1-5	TRBV5-5	-	TGTGCCAGCAGCCGGTTTATGAGTGAGGGTAGCAATCAGCCCCAGCATTTT	CASSRFMSEGSNQPQHF
-	TRBJ2-7	TRBV5-1	-	TGCGCCAGCAGCTACCAGGGGAATCGGTACGAGCAGTACTTC	CASSYQGNRYEQYF
once	TRBJ1-2	TRBV6-1	-	TGTGCCAGCACCAGGGATCGGGATGGCTACACCTTC	CASTRDRDGYTF
-	TRBJ2-2	TRBV25-1	-	TGTGCCAGCACCCCGGGAGAAAAGAACACCGGGGAGCTGTTTTTT	CASTPGEKNTGELFF
-	TRBJ2-7	TRBV7-9	-	TGTGCCAGCAGCTTGCGGTCCTACGAGCAGTACTTC	CASSLRSYEQYF
-	TRBJ1-5	TRBV30	-	TGTGCCTGGAACTCAGGGGCCCTGCGAGAGCCCCAGCATTTT	CAWNSGALREPQHF
-	TRBJ2-1	TRBV6-1	TRBD1	TGTGCCAGCAGGGGACAGGGCTCCTACAATGAGCAGTTCTTC	CASRGQGSYNEQFF
-	TRBJ1-1	TRBV11-2	-	TGTGCCAGCAGCCGACAGAACACTGAAGCTTTCTTT	CASSRQNTEAFF
-	TRBJ1-5	TRBV7-2	-	TGTGCCAGCAGCCTCTACAATCAGCCCCAGCATTTT	CASSLYNQPQHF
-	TRBJ1-1	TRBV29-1	-	TGCAGCGTTAAACCCCACCCGAACACTGAAGCTTTCTTT	CSVKPHPNTEAFF
few	TRBJ2-7	TRBV2	-	TGTGCCAGCAGTGAACGCTACGAGCAGTACTTC	CASSERYEQYF
-	TRBJ2-1	TRBV5-1	TRBD1	TGCGCCAGCCACGCGGGACAGGGGGTCGATGAGCAGTTCTTC	CASHAGQGVDEQFF
-	TRBJ2-7	TRBV14	TRBD2	TGTGCCAGCAGCTCCCTCTCGGGAGGGCCCTACGAGCAGTACTTC	CASSSLSGGPYEQYF
-	TRBJ2-3	TRBV4-1	-	TGCGCCAGCAGCCAGACGTCGGGCCTCCCAATAGGGACGCAGTATTTT	CASSQTSGLPIGTQYF
-	TRBJ2-2	TRBV10-1	-	TGCGCCAGCAACCGAGACTCCACCGGGGAGCTGTTTTTT	CASNRDSTGELFF
-	TRBJ1-2	TRBV7-2	TRBD1	TGTGCCAGCAGCTTAGCCGGGACAGGGCTTTTCTATGGCTACACCTTC	CASSLAGTGLFYGYTF
-	TRBJ1-2	TRBV29-1	-	TGCAGCGTCATGGGAGACAACTATGGCTACACCTTC	CSVMGDNYGYTF
once	TRBJ1-2	TRBV14	-	TGTGCCAGCAGCCAAGCGGGTAAGGGTGTCTACTATGGCTACACCTTC	CASSQAGKGVYYGYTF
-	TRBJ2-5	TRBV5-4	TRBD1	TGTGCCAGCAGCTTGGCGGGACAGGGTATAGGGGAGACCCAGTACTTC	CASSLAGQGIGETQYF
once	TRBJ2-7	TRBV19	TRBD1	TGTGCCAGTAGTCCTGGGACAGGGGTTACGTACGAGCAGTACTTC	CASSPGTGVTYEQYF
-	TRBJ2-2	TRBV19	-	TGTGCCAGTAGTATAGCCCCCTATAACACCGGGGAGCTGTTTTTT	CASSIAPYNTGELFF
-	TRBJ2-1	TRBV5-1	-	TGCGCCAGCAGCCCCCGCAACAATGAGCAGTTCTTC	CASSPRNNEQFF
-	TRBJ1-6	TRBV6-5	TRBD1	TGTGCCAGCACTCGGACAGGCCCTGGTAATTCACCCCTCCACTTT	CASTRTGPGNSPLHF
-	TRBJ2-7	TRBV6-6	TRBD2	TGTGCCAGCAGACGACTAGCGGGGCAGTACGAGCAGTACTTC	CASRRLAGQYEQYF
-	TRBJ2-3	TRBV7-2	-	TGTGCCAGCAGCTTTGCCCCTCACACAGATACGCAGTATTTT	CASSFAPHTDTQYF
-	TRBJ2-2	TRBV9	-	TGTGCCAGCAGCGTAGATAGGGGGGCCAGCGGGGAGCTGTTTTTT	CASSVDRGASGELFF
-	TRBJ2-5	TRBV18	-	TGTGCCAGCTCACCTCCATCACTCGGGACCCAGTACTTC	CASSPPSLGTQYF
-	TRBJ2-1	TRBV7-6	-	TGTGCCAGCAGCCCCACGGTGACATACAATGAGCAGTTCTTC	CASSPTVTYNEQFF
-	TRBJ2-5	TRBV11-3	-	TGTGCCAGCAGCTTAGGGGGGACCACTCAAGAGACCCAGTACTTC	CASSLGGTTQETQYF
-	TRBJ2-7	TRBV7-9	-	TGTGCCAGCAGCCCGCGTTCGGTTAGCGGTATCCACGAGCAGTACTTC	CASSPRSVSGIHEQYF
-	TRBJ1-3	TRBV14	-	TGTGCCACCTCTAGGTTCTCTGGAAACACCATATATTTT	CATSRFSGNTIYF
-	TRBJ2-1	TRBV30	-	TGTGCCTGGAGTCCCCCCTGGAGGCGGGACCACAATGAGCAGTTCTTC	CAWSPPWRRDHNEQFF
-	TRBJ2-7	TRBV18	TRBD1	TGTGCCAGCTCACCTCGGACAGGGGTCCAGGGCGAGCAGTACTTC	CASSPRTGVQGEQYF
-	TRBJ2-7	TRBV5-4	TRBD1	TGTGCCAGCAGCTCTGACAGGGGTAATTTCTACGAGCAGTACTTC	CASSSDRGNFYEQYF
once	TRBJ2-2	TRBV9	TRBD2	TGTGCCAGCAGCGTAAGCGGGGGGGCCACCGGGGAGCTGTTTTTT	CASSVSGGATGELFF